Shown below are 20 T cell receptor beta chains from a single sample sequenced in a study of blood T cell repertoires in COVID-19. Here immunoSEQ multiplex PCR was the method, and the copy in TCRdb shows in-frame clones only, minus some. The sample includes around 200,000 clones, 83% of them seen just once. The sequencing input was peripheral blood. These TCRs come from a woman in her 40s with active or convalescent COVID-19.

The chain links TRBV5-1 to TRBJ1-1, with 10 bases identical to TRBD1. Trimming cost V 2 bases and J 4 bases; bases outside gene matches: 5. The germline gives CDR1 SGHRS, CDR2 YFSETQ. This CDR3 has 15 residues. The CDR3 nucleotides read TGCGCCAGCAGCTTATATGGACAGGGGGGCACTGAAGCTTTCTTT. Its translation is CASSLYGQGGTEAFF. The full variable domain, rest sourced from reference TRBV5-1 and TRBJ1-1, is KAGVTQTPRYLIKTRGQQVTLSCSPISGHRSVSWYQQTPGQGLQFLFEYFSETQRNKGNFPGRFSGRQFSNSRSEMNVSTLELGDSALYLCASSLYGQGGTEAFFGQGTRLTVV.

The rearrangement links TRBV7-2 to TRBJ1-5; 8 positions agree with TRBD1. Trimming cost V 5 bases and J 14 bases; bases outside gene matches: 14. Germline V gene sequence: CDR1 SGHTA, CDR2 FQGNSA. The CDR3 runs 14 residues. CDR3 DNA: TGTGCCAGCAGCACCCGGACAGGGTTGGCTTCGAAGCATTTT. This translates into CASSTRTGLASKHF.

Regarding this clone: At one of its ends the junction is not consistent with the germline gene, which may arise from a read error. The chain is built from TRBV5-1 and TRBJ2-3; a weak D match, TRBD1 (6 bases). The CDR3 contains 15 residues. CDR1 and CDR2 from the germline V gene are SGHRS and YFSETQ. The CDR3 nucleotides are TGCGCCAGCACCTTGACCGGACAGAGCACAGATACGCAGTATTTT. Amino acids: CASTLTGQSTDTQYF.

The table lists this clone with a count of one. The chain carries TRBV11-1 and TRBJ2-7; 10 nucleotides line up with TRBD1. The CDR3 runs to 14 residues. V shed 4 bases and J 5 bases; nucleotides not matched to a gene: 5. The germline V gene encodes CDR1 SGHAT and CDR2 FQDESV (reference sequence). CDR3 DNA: TGTGCCAGCAGCTGGGGACAGGGGTGGGACGAGCAGTACTTC. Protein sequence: CASSWGQGWDEQYF. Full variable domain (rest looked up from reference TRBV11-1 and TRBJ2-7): EAEVAQSPRYKITEKSQAVAFWCDPISGHATLYWYRQILGQGPELLVQFQDESVVDDSQLPKDRFSAERLKGVDSTLKIQPAELGDSAMYLCASSWGQGWDEQYFGPGTRLTVT.

In DNA form, the CDR3 reads TGCAGCGTTTACCACAGCTACGAGCAGTACTTC. Residues: CSVYHSYEQYF. The chain combines TRBV29-1 with TRBJ2-7; D uncertain. This CDR3 comprises 11 residues. Per germline, CDR1 SQVTM and CDR2 ANQGSEA. Trimming removed 5 bases from V and 3 bases from J, with 8 bases in between.

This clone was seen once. DNA of the CDR3: TGTGCCAGCTCACTATCGACAGGGGGCGGGTCCCACGAGCAGTACTTC. The encoded protein is CASSLSTGGGSHEQYF. The chain joins TRBV18 to TRBJ2-7, with 10 bases matching TRBD1. The CDR3 runs 16 residues. CDR1 is KGHSH and CDR2 is LQKENI in the germline V gene. Unmatched junction bases numbered 11, after V lost 4 bases and J lost 5 bases. Full variable domain (remainder filled in from reference TRBV18 and TRBJ2-7): NAGVMQNPRHLVRRRGQEARLRCSPMKGHSHVYWYRQLPEEGLKFMVYLQKENIIDESGMPKERFSAEFPKEGPSILRIQQVVRGDSAAYFCASSLSTGGGSHEQYFGPGTRLTVT.

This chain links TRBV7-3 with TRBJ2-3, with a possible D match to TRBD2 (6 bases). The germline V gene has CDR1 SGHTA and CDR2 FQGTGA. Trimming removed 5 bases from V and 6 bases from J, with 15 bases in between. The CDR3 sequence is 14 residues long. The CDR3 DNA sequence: TGTGCCAGCAGCCCCTCAGGAGGGGTGGATACGCAGTATTTT. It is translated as CASSPSGGVDTQYF.

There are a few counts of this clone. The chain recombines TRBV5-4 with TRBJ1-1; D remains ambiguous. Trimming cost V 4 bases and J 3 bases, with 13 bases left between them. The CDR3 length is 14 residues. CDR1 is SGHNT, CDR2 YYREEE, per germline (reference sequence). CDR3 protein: CASSREVSDTEAFF. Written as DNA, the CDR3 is TGTGCCAGCAGCCGGGAGGTCAGTGACACTGAAGCTTTCTTT.

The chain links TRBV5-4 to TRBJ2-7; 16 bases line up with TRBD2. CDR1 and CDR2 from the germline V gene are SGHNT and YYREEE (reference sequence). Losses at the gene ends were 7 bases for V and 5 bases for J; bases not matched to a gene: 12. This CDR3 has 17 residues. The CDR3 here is CASGSGTSGRASNEQYF. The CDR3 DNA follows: TGTGCCAGCGGATCCGGGACTAGCGGGAGGGCCAGCAACGAGCAGTACTTC. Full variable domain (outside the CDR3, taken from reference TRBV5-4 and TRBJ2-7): ETGVTQSPTHLIKTRGQQVTLRCSSQSGHNTVSWYQQALGQGPQFIFQYYREEENGRGNFPPRFSGLQFPNYSSELNVNALELDDSALYLCASGSGTSGRASNEQYFGPGTRLTVT.

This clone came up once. The CDR3 loop reads CSVDAGTGGGYTF. DNA of the CDR3: TGCAGCGTTGATGCCGGGACAGGGGGTGGCTACACCTTC. The gene calls are TRBV29-1 and TRBJ1-2; 11 bases fit TRBD1. This CDR3 comprises 13 residues. The V gene's germline CDR1 is SQVTM and CDR2 ANQGSEA. The J segment lost 7 bases and the V segment lost 3 bases, leaving 4 bases of the junction unmatched.

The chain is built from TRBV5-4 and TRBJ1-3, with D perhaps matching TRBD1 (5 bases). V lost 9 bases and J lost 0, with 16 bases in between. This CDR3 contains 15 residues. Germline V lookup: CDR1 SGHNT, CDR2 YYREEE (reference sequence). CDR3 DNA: TGTGCCACCGGGGGGGGAGGCTTCTCTGGAAACACCATATATTTT. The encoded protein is CATGGGGFSGNTIYF.

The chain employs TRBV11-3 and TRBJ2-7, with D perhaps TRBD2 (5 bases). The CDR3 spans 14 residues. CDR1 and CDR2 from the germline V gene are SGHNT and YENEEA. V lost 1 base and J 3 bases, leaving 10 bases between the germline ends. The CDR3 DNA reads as TGTGCCAGCAGCTTAGGTAGTAGCGACTACGAGCAGTACTTC. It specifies CASSLGSSDYEQYF.

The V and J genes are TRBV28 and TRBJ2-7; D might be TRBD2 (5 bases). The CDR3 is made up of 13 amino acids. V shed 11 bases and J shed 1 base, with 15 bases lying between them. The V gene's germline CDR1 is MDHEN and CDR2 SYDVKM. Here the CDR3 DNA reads TGTGCCGCAGTCGGAGGCGCTTCCTACGAGCAGTACTTC. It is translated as CAAVGGASYEQYF.

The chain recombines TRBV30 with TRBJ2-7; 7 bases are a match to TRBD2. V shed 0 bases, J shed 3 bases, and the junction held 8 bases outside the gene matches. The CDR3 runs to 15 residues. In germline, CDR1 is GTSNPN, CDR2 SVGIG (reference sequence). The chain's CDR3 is CAWSVGSSGLYEQYF. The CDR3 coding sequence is TGTGCCTGGAGTGTAGGGTCTAGCGGCCTCTACGAGCAGTACTTC.

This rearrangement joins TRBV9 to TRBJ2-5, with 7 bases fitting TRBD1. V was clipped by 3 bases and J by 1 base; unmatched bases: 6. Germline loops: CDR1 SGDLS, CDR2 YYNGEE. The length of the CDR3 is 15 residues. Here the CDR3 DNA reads TGTGCCAGCAGCGCTGAACAGGGGACCCAAGAGACCCAGTACTTC. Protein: CASSAEQGTQETQYF.

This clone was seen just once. The CDR3 here is CSVDGQHSGNTIYF. Written as DNA, the CDR3 is TGCAGCGTGGACGGACAGCACTCTGGAAACACCATATATTTT. The chain couples TRBV29-1 to TRBJ1-3, with D maybe TRBD1 (6 bases). The germline gives CDR1 SQVTM, CDR2 ANQGSEA. V gave up 6 bases and J gave up 0 bases, with 12 bases separating them. This CDR3 has 14 amino acids.

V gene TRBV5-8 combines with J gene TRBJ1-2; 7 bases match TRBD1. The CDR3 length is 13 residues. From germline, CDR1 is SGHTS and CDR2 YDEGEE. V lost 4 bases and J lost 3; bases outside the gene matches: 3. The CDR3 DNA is TGTGCCAGCAGCCCTGACAGGGACTATGGCTACACCTTC. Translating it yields CASSPDRDYGYTF. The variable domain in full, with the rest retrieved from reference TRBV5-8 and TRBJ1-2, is EAGVTQSPTHLIKTRGQQATLRCSPISGHTSVYWYQQALGLGLQFLLWYDEGEERNRGNFPPRFSGRQFPNYSSELNVNALELEDSALYLCASSPDRDYGYTFGSGTRLTVV.

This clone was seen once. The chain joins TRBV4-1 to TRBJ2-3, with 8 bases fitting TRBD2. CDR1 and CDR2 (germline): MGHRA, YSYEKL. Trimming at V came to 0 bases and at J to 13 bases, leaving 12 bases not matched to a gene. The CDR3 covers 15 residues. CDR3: CASSQDGGGGGSEYF. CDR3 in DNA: TGCGCCAGCAGCCAAGATGGTGGCGGCGGGGGGTCAGAGTATTTT.

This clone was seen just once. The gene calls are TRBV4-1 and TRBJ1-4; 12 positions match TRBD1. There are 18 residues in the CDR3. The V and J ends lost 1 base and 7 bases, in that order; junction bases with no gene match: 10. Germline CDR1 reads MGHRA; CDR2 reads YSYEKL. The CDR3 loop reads CASSQVGTGGAYIEKLFF. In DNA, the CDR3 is TGCGCCAGCAGCCAAGTGGGGACAGGGGGCGCTTATATTGAAAAACTGTTTTTT.

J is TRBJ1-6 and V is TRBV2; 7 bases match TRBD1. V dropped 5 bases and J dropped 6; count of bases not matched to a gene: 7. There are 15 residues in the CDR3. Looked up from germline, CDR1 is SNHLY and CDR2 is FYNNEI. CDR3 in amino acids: CASSQTGNRNSPLHF. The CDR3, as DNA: TGTGCCAGCAGTCAGACAGGGAATCGTAATTCACCCCTCCACTTT.